These T cell receptor beta chains were read from a single sample in a study of early T cells in non-severe SARS-CoV-2 infection. Each CDR3 protein gets one entry after TCRdb re-called the 5' RACE reads with MiXCR. The sample yields tens of thousands of distinct CDR3 sequences, roughly 4.4% seen once. The sample consisted of whole blood. These receptors were obtained from an adult who was a healthcare worker with PCR-confirmed SARS-CoV-2 infection or an uninfected control (not recorded which). CDR3s include the opening cysteine and the closing phenylalanine or tryptophan. D genes are given only for firm matches. The size of a clone is reported for some rows only, either as once, few or many, or as a class for expanded clones.

size,J,D,V,DNA,CDR3
many,TRBJ2-1,NA,TRBV6-2/TRBV6-3,TGTGCCAGCAGTTACTCGAGAGACGATGAGCAGTTCTTC,CASSYSRDDEQFF
many,TRBJ2-7,TRBD2,TRBV2,TGTGCCAGCCCAAGGGAGGGCCAGCTCTACGAGCAGTACTTC,CASPREGQLYEQYF
few,TRBJ2-5,NA,TRBV4-1,TGCGCCAGCAGCCAAGAGCGGGTCTCACAAGAGACCCAGTACTTC,CASSQERVSQETQYF
many,TRBJ2-1,TRBD1,TRBV7-9,TGTGCCAGCAGCTCATGGGACAGATTGAACTACAATGAGCAGTTCTTC,CASSSWDRLNYNEQFF
NA,TRBJ2-3,NA,TRBV30,TGTGCCTGGAGCCGGGGGCGGGATACGCAGTATTTT,CAWSRGRDTQYF
many,TRBJ2-7,NA,TRBV20-1,TGCAGTGGCGAGTCCCTATTGGCCCACGAGCAGTACTTC,CSGESLLAHEQYF
many,TRBJ1-1,NA,TRBV6-1,TGTGCCAGCAGGCGGACAGAAACCACTGAAGCTTTCTTT,CASRRTETTEAFF
few,TRBJ2-7,NA,TRBV5-6,TGTGCCAGCAGCGAGGCGGCCTACTACGAGCAGTACTTC,CASSEAAYYEQYF
medium-sized,TRBJ2-7,NA,TRBV10-3,TGTGCCATCAGTGACAGCTCCTACGAGCAGTACTTC,CAISDSSYEQYF
NA,TRBJ1-3,NA,TRBV6-6,TGTGCCAGCAGTTACGGGGCAGGCTCTGAAAACACCATATATTTT,CASSYGAGSENTIYF
few,TRBJ2-1,NA,TRBV12-3/TRBV12-4,TGTGCCACCGGGCCCTACTTTAATGAGCAGTTCTTC,CATGPYFNEQFF
many,TRBJ1-2,NA,TRBV5-6,TGTGCCAGCAGCCCGGGGGCCCGAGGCTACACCTTC,CASSPGARGYTF
many,TRBJ2-1,NA,TRBV29-1,TGCAGCGTTTTGGACGGACCACATCGCAATGAGCAGTTCTTC,CSVLDGPHRNEQFF
many,TRBJ2-5,NA,TRBV7-3,TGTGCCAGCAGCTTAGGGGTTCGAGAGACCCAGTACTTC,CASSLGVRETQYF
many,TRBJ2-1,TRBD2,TRBV6-4,TGTGCCAGCAGTTGGACTAGCGGGGGGAGTGAGCAGTTCTTC,CASSWTSGGSEQFF
many,TRBJ1-2,NA,TRBV5-4,TGTGCCATCCCGAGGGGCTCAGTAGGAGCTAACTATGGCTACACCTTC,CAIPRGSVGANYGYTF
NA,TRBJ1-1,NA,TRBV19,TGTGCCAGCGGTGGGCGGAACACTGAAGCTTTCTTT,CASGGRNTEAFF
few,TRBJ2-2,NA,TRBV19,TGTGCCAGTAGTATAGTGGCCGGGGAGCTGTTTTTT,CASSIVAGELFF
few,TRBJ2-5,NA,TRBV9,TGTGCCAGCAGCGTGTCTTTCCAGTCCCCCCAGTACTTC,CASSVSFQSPQYF
few,TRBJ2-5,NA,TRBV5-1,TGCGCCAGCAGCGTACAGGGAGGAGAGACCCAGTACTTC,CASSVQGGETQYF
NA,TRBJ2-3,TRBD2,TRBV5-1,TGCACCAGCAGCCGGGATGGAGGACTAGCCACAGATACGCAGTATTTT,CTSSRDGGLATDTQYF
many,TRBJ2-1,TRBD1,TRBV5-1,TGCGCCAGCAGTCTAGACGGGACAGGGGGCGCTAGCCCCTACAATGAGCAGTTCTTC,CASSLDGTGGASPYNEQFF
many,TRBJ2-3,NA,TRBV12-3/TRBV12-4,TGTGCCAGCAGTTTGGAGGAGGGGCTCACAGATACGCAGTATTTT,CASSLEEGLTDTQYF
many,TRBJ1-5,TRBD1,TRBV12-3/TRBV12-4,TGTGCCAGCAGTCCCGGGACAGGGGTCCAGGGCCAGCCCCAGCATTTT,CASSPGTGVQGQPQHF
few,TRBJ2-4,NA,TRBV7-9,TGTGCCAGCAGCTTAGTAGGGGACCTAAACATTCAGTACTTC,CASSLVGDLNIQYF
many,TRBJ1-2,TRBD1,TRBV9,TGTGCCAGCAGCGGGGGACAGGGGATTAACTATGGCTACACCTTC,CASSGGQGINYGYTF